The present T cell receptor beta chain was sequenced within a study of T cells after yellow fever vaccination. Study-level results: Booster sampling recovered most clones from primary vaccination (96% CD4, around 90% CD8).

At least ten counts were recorded for this clonotype. What it binds is unknown. TCRdb analysed the 5' RACE reads with MiXCR anew, one entry per CDR3 protein. The sample lists about 63,000 distinct CDR3 sequences, approximately 7.4% occurring once. The V gene's germline CDR1 is SQVTM and CDR2 ANQGSEA. V shed 7 bases and J shed 5 bases, with 15 bases lying between them. The length of the CDR3 is 12 residues. The V call is TRBV29-1, the J call TRBJ2-7; tentative D call: TRBD1 (6 bases). This specimen consisted of CD8+ T cells sorted from PBMCs, obtained 15 days after the yellow fever booster vaccination. The clonotype was recovered from a man aged 25-45 years who received the YFV17D yellow fever vaccine. CDR3 DNA sequence: TGCAGCGCCGGACAGTGGGCGGACGAGCAGTACTTC. Protein: CSAGQWADEQYF.